These T cell receptor beta chains were read from a single sample in a study of blood T cell repertoires in COVID-19. Data came from immunoSEQ multiplex PCR; TCRdb stores just in-frame clones and leaves some out. The sample yields 150,000 to 200,000 clones, about 74% seen once. The material sequenced was peripheral blood. Source of these receptors: a man aged 55 to 69 with acute or convalescent COVID-19. Each CDR3 is given with its conserved first and last residue. The D gene is left open where the match is weak. The size field is filled for only some rows; it gives once, few, many or a size class.

V gene	J gene	clone size	D gene	CDR3 protein	CDR3 DNA
TRBV5-8	TRBJ1-5	-	-	CASSYSTQSGNQPQHF	TGTGCCAGCAGCTATTCGACCCAAAGCGGCAATCAGCCCCAGCATTTT
TRBV5-1	TRBJ2-3	-	TRBD2	CASSRGGAGDTQYF	TGCGCCAGCAGCCGCGGGGGGGCTGGGGATACGCAGTATTTT
TRBV19	TRBJ1-2	-	-	CASNAGPYGYTF	TGTGCCAGTAATGCGGGGCCCTATGGCTACACCTTC
TRBV7-9	TRBJ1-1	-	TRBD1	CASSLQGVNTEAFF	TGTGCCAGCAGCTTACAGGGGGTGAACACTGAAGCTTTCTTT
TRBV11-2	TRBJ1-2	-	-	CASSTRESYGYTF	TGTGCCAGCAGCACCAGGGAAAGCTATGGCTACACCTTC
TRBV27	TRBJ2-2	-	-	CASSLSFEGDTGELFF	TGTGCCAGCAGTTTATCTTTTGAGGGGGACACCGGGGAGCTGTTTTTT
TRBV28	TRBJ2-1	few	-	CASSPSGLNNEQFF	TGTGCCAGCAGTCCCTCCGGACTCAACAATGAGCAGTTCTTC
TRBV24-1	TRBJ2-2	-	TRBD1	CATRTGNTGELFF	TGTGCCACCAGGACAGGGAATACGGGGGAGCTGTTTTTT
TRBV4-1	TRBJ2-5	-	-	CASSQDTLLGRETQYF	TGCGCCAGCAGCCAAGATACCCTACTAGGTCGGGAGACCCAGTACTTC
TRBV7-8	TRBJ2-5	-	TRBD2	CASSRGLGETQYF	TGTGCCAGCAGCCGAGGACTAGGAGAGACCCAGTACTTC
TRBV7-2	TRBJ2-1	-	TRBD1	CASSLRTGGYNEQFF	TGTGCCAGCAGCTTAAGGACAGGGGGCTACAATGAGCAGTTCTTC
TRBV6-1	TRBJ1-3	-	-	CASSEYISGNTIYF	TGTGCCAGCAGTGAGTACATCTCTGGAAACACCATATATTTT
TRBV5-8	TRBJ2-3	once	TRBD1	CASSTFITGGADTQYF	TGTGCCAGCAGCACATTTATCACAGGGGGCGCAGATACGCAGTATTTT
TRBV20-1	TRBJ2-3	once	-	CSASVHNTQYF	TGCAGTGCTAGTGTCCACAATACGCAGTATTTT
TRBV25-1	TRBJ2-1	-	TRBD2	CASSQTSGISYNEQFF	TGTGCCAGCAGTCAGACTAGCGGGATCTCCTACAATGAGCAGTTCTTC
TRBV24-1	TRBJ2-1	-	-	CATSDPLYNEQFF	TGTGCCACCAGTGATCCTCTCTACAATGAGCAGTTCTTC
TRBV4-1	TRBJ2-1	once	TRBD1	CASSQDGQGGNEQFF	TGCGCCAGCAGCCAAGACGGACAGGGGGGAAATGAGCAGTTCTTC
TRBV11-2	TRBJ1-1	-	TRBD1	CASSLGPSGQGLVEAFF	TGTGCCAGCAGCTTAGGTCCATCCGGACAGGGGTTGGTTGAAGCTTTCTTT
TRBV6-6	TRBJ1-5	-	TRBD1	CASSQYPRDRGLYQPQHF	TGTGCCAGCAGTCAATACCCCCGGGACAGGGGGCTGTATCAGCCCCAGCATTTT
TRBV7-9	TRBJ1-1	many	TRBD1	CASSLVQGGNTEAFF	TGTGCCAGCAGCTTAGTACAGGGGGGGAACACTGAAGCTTTCTTT
TRBV5-5	TRBJ1-5	-	TRBD1	CASSLSTGGALGNQPQHF	TGTGCCAGCAGCTTAAGCACAGGGGGCGCATTGGGCAATCAGCCCCAGCATTTT
TRBV11-2	TRBJ1-3	-	-	CADGQSSGNTIYF	TGTGCCGACGGACAGAGCTCTGGAAACACCATATATTTT
TRBV18	TRBJ1-6	-	TRBD1	CASSPPGTGNSPLHF	TGTGCCAGCTCACCACCCGGGACAGGGAATTCACCCCTCCACTTT
TRBV4-1	TRBJ2-3	-	-	CASSQDSVIAADTQYF	TGCGCCAGCAGCCAAGATTCAGTGATAGCAGCAGATACGCAGTATTTT
TRBV2	TRBJ1-2	-	-	CASSDQGMGNYGYTF	TGTGCCAGCAGTGACCAGGGTATGGGTAACTATGGCTACACCTTC
TRBV7-3	TRBJ1-1	-	-	CASSHGRNTEAFF	TGTGCCAGCAGCCATGGGAGGAACACTGAAGCTTTCTTT
TRBV24-1	TRBJ2-2	few	TRBD1	CATSDLYGQGRAGELFF	TGTGCCACCAGTGATTTGTACGGACAGGGACGTGCCGGGGAGCTGTTTTTT
TRBV15	TRBJ2-1	-	-	CATSSFKQGNEQFF	TGTGCCACCAGCAGTTTTAAACAGGGTAATGAGCAGTTCTTC
TRBV3-1/TRBV3-2	TRBJ2-1	-	-	CASSGLIEQFF	TGTGCCAGCAGCGGGCTGATAGAGCAGTTCTTC
TRBV10-3	TRBJ1-2	-	-	CAISGEQDYGYTF	TGTGCCATCAGTGGTGAGCAAGACTATGGCTACACCTTC
TRBV7-2	TRBJ1-2	-	-	CASREGLNYGYTF	TGTGCCAGCAGAGAGGGACTCAACTATGGCTACACCTTC
TRBV5-4	TRBJ2-7	-	-	CASSLDTSYEQYF	TGTGCCAGCAGCTTGGACACCTCCTACGAGCAGTACTTC
TRBV29-1	TRBJ2-5	-	TRBD2	CSVETSGDYQETQYF	TGCAGCGTTGAAACTAGCGGGGATTACCAAGAGACCCAGTACTTC
TRBV6-6	TRBJ1-3	few	-	CASSRKSPGSSSGNTIYF	TGTGCCAGCAGTCGCAAATCCCCGGGTTCCAGCTCTGGAAACACCATATATTTT
TRBV19	TRBJ2-5	-	-	CASSGKGEQETQYF	TGTGCCAGTAGTGGGAAGGGAGAACAAGAGACCCAGTACTTC
TRBV24-1	TRBJ2-7	-	TRBD1	CATEDRGSDEQYF	TGTGCCACCGAGGACAGGGGAAGCGACGAGCAGTACTTC
TRBV18	TRBJ2-2	-	TRBD1	CASSPGQANTGELFF	TGTGCCAGCTCCCCCGGACAGGCGAACACCGGGGAGCTGTTTTTT
TRBV5-1	TRBJ2-5	-	-	CASSLEGQTNWETQYF	TGCGCCAGCAGCCTGGAGGGACAGACCAATTGGGAGACCCAGTACTTC
TRBV7-2	TRBJ1-2	-	TRBD1	CASSPARSTGVGYTF	TGTGCCAGCAGCCCAGCCCGCTCGACAGGGGTGGGCTACACCTTC
TRBV30	TRBJ2-1	-	TRBD2	CAWSVTGGYNEQFF	TGTGCCTGGAGTGTAACGGGGGGCTACAATGAGCAGTTCTTC
TRBV5-1	TRBJ2-5	-	-	CASSLEGRRQETQYF	TGCGCCAGCAGCTTGGAAGGCAGGCGTCAAGAGACCCAGTACTTC
TRBV7-2	TRBJ1-1	-	TRBD1	CASSLYRDRGRRDTEAFF	TGTGCCAGCAGCTTATACCGGGACAGGGGGCGGAGGGACACTGAAGCTTTCTTT
TRBV7-6	TRBJ2-7	-	-	CASSLDPGDYEQYF	TGTGCCAGCAGCTTAGATCCGGGTGACTACGAGCAGTACTTC
TRBV27	TRBJ2-3	-	TRBD1	CASSCLDTGGSTDTQYF	TGTGCCAGCAGTTGCCTCGATACAGGGGGAAGCACAGATACGCAGTATTTT
TRBV5-1	TRBJ2-3	-	-	CASSHIGGGADTQYF	TGCGCCAGCAGTCACATCGGCGGGGGCGCGGATACGCAGTATTTT
TRBV25-1	TRBJ2-3	-	TRBD2	CASSTRAGVSTDTQYF	TGTGCCAGCAGTACTAGGGCGGGGGTAAGCACAGATACGCAGTATTTT
TRBV6-2/TRBV6-3	TRBJ1-5	-	-	CASSYLGVLESNQPQHF	TGTGCCAGCAGTTACCTGGGCGTGCTCGAAAGCAATCAGCCCCAGCATTTT
TRBV30	TRBJ2-7	-	TRBD2	CAWNSRGGTPYEQYF	TGTGCCTGGAACTCTCGGGGGGGGACCCCCTACGAGCAGTACTTC
TRBV11-3	TRBJ2-3	-	TRBD2	CASSPTSGGAWDTQYF	TGTGCCAGCAGCCCGACTAGCGGGGGGGCCTGGGATACGCAGTATTTT
TRBV3-1/TRBV3-2	TRBJ1-3	-	-	CASSQEEGTYSGNTIYF	TGTGCCAGCAGCCAAGAGGAGGGTACATACTCTGGAAACACCATATATTTT
TRBV7-9	TRBJ1-2	-	-	CASSLKEGLYGYTF	TGTGCCAGCAGCTTAAAAGAGGGCCTCTATGGCTACACCTTC
TRBV27	TRBJ2-5	once	TRBD2	CASSSSGLAGDQETQYF	TGTGCCAGCAGTTCCTCGGGACTAGCGGGGGACCAAGAGACCCAGTACTTC
TRBV19	TRBJ2-1	-	-	CASSMDRDISYNEQFF	TGTGCCAGTAGTATGGACAGAGACATCTCCTACAATGAGCAGTTCTTC
TRBV2	TRBJ2-7	-	TRBD1	CASSEEGASYEQYF	TGTGCCAGCAGTGAAGAGGGGGCTTCCTACGAGCAGTACTTC
TRBV30	TRBJ1-1	-	TRBD1	CAWSTRTGSARSAFF	TGTGCCTGGAGTACGCGGACAGGGTCCGCCCGGTCGGCTTTCTTT
TRBV5-4	TRBJ2-3	-	TRBD1	CASQAGQGATDTQYF	TGTGCCAGCCAAGCCGGACAGGGGGCAACAGATACGCAGTATTTT
TRBV18	TRBJ2-2	few	-	CASSDSRGTVLMTGELFF	TGTGCCAGCTCGGATTCAAGGGGAACTGTGCTAATGACCGGGGAGCTGTTTTTT